This paragraph covers one T cell receptor beta chain sequence. Its cognate antigen is unknown. Germline V gives CDR1 SEHNR, CDR2 FQNEAQ (reference sequence). CDR3 length: 13 residues. V was trimmed by 6 bases and J by 2 bases, leaving 11 bases between them. The sample originates from a study of breast tumors, draining lymph nodes, adjacent tissues. General study results and limits: That most tumor T cells come from lymph nodes remained unproven. Luminal-like breast cancer showed significantly greater tumor-nontumor repertoire similarity than basal-like breast cancer did. Tumor TCR diversity was below lymph nodes but above nontumor tissue.

TCRdb called the multiplex PCR reads again in MiXCR, with one record for every CDR3 protein. The sample has some 47,000 distinct CDR3 sequences; roughly 39% are singletons. The chain joins TRBV7-9 to TRBJ2-7, with D possibly TRBD1 on 6 matching bases. The sample taken for sequencing was breast tumor tissue. The receptor was isolated from a female donor with breast cancer. Some clones in this sample may be carry-over from other donors' samples. The CDR3: CASSHGTTYEQYF. CDR3 DNA sequence: TGTGCCAGCAGTCACGGGACAACCTACGAGCAGTACTTC.